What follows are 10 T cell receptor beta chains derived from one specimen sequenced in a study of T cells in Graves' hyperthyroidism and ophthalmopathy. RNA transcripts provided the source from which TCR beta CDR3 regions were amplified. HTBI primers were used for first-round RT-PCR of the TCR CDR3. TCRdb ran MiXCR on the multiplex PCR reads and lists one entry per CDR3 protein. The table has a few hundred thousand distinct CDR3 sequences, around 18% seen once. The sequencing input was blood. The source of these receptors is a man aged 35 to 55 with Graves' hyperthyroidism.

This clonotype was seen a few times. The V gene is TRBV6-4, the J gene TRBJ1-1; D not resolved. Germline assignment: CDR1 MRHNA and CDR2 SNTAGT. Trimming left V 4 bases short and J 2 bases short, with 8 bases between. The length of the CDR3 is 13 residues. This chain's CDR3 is CASSVDINTEAFF. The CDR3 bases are TGTGCCAGCAGTGTCGATATAAACACTGAAGCTTTCTTT.

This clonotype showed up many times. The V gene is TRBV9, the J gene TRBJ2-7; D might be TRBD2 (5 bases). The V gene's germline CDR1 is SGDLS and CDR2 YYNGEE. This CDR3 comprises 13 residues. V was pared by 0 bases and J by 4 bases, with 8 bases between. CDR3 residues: CASSVAPGYEQYF. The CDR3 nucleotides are TGTGCCAGCAGCGTAGCCCCGGGGTACGAGCAGTACTTC.

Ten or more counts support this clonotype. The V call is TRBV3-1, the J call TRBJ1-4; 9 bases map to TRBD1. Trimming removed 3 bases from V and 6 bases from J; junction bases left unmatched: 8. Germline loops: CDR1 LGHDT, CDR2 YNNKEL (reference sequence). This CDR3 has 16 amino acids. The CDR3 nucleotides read TGTGCCAGCAGCCACAAGCGGGACAGGGTGGATGAAAAACTGTTTTTT. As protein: CASSHKRDRVDEKLFF.

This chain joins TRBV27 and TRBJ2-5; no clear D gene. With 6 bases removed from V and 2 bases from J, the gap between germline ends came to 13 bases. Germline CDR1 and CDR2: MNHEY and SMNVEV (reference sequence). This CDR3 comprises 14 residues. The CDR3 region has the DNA TGTGCCAGCAGCTCCGCGGAAATACAAGAGACCCAGTACTTC. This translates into CASSSAEIQETQYF.

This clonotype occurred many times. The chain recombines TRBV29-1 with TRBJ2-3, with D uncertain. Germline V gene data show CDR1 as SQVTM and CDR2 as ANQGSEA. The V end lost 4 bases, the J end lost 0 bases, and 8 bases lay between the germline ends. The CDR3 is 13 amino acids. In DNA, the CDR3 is TGCAGCGTTGTGACCGGCAGCACAGATACGCAGTATTTT. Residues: CSVVTGSTDTQYF.

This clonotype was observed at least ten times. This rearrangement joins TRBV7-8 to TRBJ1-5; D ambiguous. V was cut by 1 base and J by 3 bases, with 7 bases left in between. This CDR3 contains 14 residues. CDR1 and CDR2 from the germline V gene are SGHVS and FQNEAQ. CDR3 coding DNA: TGTGCCAGCAGCTTAGAACGGCACAATCAGCCCCAGCATTTT. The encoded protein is CASSLERHNQPQHF.

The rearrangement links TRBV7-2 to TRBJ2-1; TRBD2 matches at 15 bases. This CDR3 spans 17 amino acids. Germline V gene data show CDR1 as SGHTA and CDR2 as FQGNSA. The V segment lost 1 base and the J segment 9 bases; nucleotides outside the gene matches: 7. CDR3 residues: CASSLEGLAGGGSEQFF. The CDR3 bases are TGTGCCAGCAGCTTAGAGGGACTAGCGGGAGGAGGGAGTGAGCAGTTCTTC.

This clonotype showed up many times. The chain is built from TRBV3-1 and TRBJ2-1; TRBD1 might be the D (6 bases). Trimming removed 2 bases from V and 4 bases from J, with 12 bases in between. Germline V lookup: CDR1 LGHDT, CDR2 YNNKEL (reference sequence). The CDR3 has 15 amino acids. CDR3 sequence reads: CASSQPGHRYNEQFF. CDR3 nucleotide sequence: TGTGCCAGCAGCCAACCGGGACACAGATACAATGAGCAGTTCTTC.

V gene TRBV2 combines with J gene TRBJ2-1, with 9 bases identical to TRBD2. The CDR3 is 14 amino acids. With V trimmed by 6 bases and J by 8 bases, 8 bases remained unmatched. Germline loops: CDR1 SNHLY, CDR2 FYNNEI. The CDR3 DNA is TGTGCCAGCAGATGGCGGGAGGGCCTTGATGAGCAGTTCTTC. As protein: CASRWREGLDEQFF.

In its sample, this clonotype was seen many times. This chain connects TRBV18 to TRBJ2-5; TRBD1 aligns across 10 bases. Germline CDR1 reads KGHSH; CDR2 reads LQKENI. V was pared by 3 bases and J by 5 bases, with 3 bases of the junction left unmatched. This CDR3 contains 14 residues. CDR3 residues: CASSPGTGEETQYF. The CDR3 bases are TGTGCCAGCTCACCCGGGACAGGGGAGGAGACCCAGTACTTC.